This TCR beta chain was observed in a study of response to subunit inactivated influenza vaccine. The CDR3 is made up of 15 amino acids. V was pared by 3 bases and J by 5 bases, with 10 bases of the junction left unmatched. CDR1 is DFQATT and CDR2 is SNEGSKA in the germline V gene (reference sequence). TCRdb analysed the RT-PCR reads with MiXCR anew, one entry per CDR3 protein. The sample has about 780,000 distinct CDR3 sequences; about a fifth are singletons. The chain has TRBV20-1 and TRBJ2-3; TRBD1 matches 8 bases. This TCR came from a man aged 50-60 years who received an inactivated influenza vaccine. The sample consisted of PBMCs from blood, taken roughly 5 days after vaccination. As DNA, the CDR3 is TGCAGTGCTAGTCCCGTGACAGGGGACAAAGATACGCAGTATTTT. Translated: CSASPVTGDKDTQYF.